This TCR beta chain is from a study of OX40 agonist ivuxolimab in advanced cancers. Background on the whole study: Ivuxolimab was a fully human IgG2 agonistic monoclonal antibody targeting the costimulatory receptor OX40 (CD134). The purpose of peripheral TCRbeta sequencing was to test whether ivuxolimab changed TCR sequence diversity and led to clonal T-cell expansion. Intravenous ivuxolimab was administered to patients every 2 weeks at six dose levels: 0.01, 0.1, 0.3, 1.5, 3 and 10 mg/kg. Of the 50 to 55 patients in dose escalation, some 20 had hepatocellular carcinoma, some 15 had melanoma, 9 had renal cell carcinoma and 9 had head and neck cancer. Partial responses occurred in three dose-escalation patients, of whom one had hepatocellular carcinoma and two had cutaneous melanoma. The paper reports the monotherapy dose-escalation portion (N ≈ 52 patients) of the phase I ivuxolimab trial. Prior anti-PD-1, anti-PD-L1 or anti-CTLA-4 therapy was permitted, and approximately 40% of dose-escalation patients had received checkpoint inhibitors. In the dose-escalation cohort, around four fifths of patients were male, and the mean age was around 60 years with a range of roughly 20 to 79.

For sequencing of the TCRbeta CDR3 region, genomic DNA was extracted from the sorted cells. The immunoSEQ Assay was used for sequencing of TCRbeta CDR3 regions. The table was pulled from immuneACCESS by TCRdb, which kept in-frame rearrangements only. Such tables lose some clones; where checked, under half of the loss comes from unresolved V genes, and the rest has no known cause. The sample includes around 56,000 clones, with around four fifths observed a single time. In total, the top ten clones hold roughly 4.7% of the sample. The trial excluded patients who had a history of autoimmune disease or were on systemic immunosuppression. Peripheral blood for TCR sequencing was drawn from every dose cohort at baseline, at cycle 4 day 1 and at cycle 7 day 1. Samples were obtained from an open-label, multicenter, first-in-human phase I dose-escalation trial of ivuxolimab. Adults with locally advanced or metastatic melanoma, renal cell carcinoma, hepatocellular carcinoma or head and neck squamous cell carcinoma were enrolled in the trial. Before TCR sequencing, CD4+ T cells and CD8+ T cells from peripheral blood were sorted into separate populations.

What the study reported, not specific to this receptor: The antigen specificity of the peripheral T cells that underwent clonal expansion was not determined. After ivuxolimab, more expanded clones were found on average in CD8+ T cells than in CD4+ T cells. Low levels of normalized T-cell clonal expansion were also seen in some patients who did not respond. In the 0.1-3.0 mg/kg groups, partial responders were among the patients with the lowest normalized peripheral clonal expansion, particularly in CD8+ T cells. At doses of 0.1 to 3.0 mg/kg, clonal expansion of both CD4+ and CD8+ blood T cells was observed from baseline to week 6.

Comments on this clone: Its recognized antigen is unknown. No base qualities exist here, and no much larger clone lies one base off it.

Its CDR3 holds 15 amino acids, cysteine through phenylalanine. Just CDR3 DNA is preserved here, 45 bases in frame from base 1. The trim is 1 base for V and 8 bases for J, with a gap of 15 bases between the germline ends. The germline V gene (reference sequence) specifies SGHNT as CDR1 and YYREEE as CDR2. This clonotype originated in an adult with an advanced solid tumor such as melanoma, head and neck, liver or kidney cancer. The sequence is built from TRBV5-4 and TRBJ2-2; possibly the D gene is TRBD1, per 6 matching bases. This material consisted of CD4+ or CD8+ T cells sorted from blood, taken in a trial of the OX40 agonist ivuxolimab. The CDR3 is CASSLRAGVIGELFF. The nucleotides read TGTGCCAGCAGCTTGAGGGCAGGGGTTATTGGGGAGCTGTTTTTT. The CDR3, completed at both ends by the reference TRBV5-4 and TRBJ2-2 genes, gives the full variable domain ETGVTQSPTHLIKTRGQQVTLRCSSQSGHNTVSWYQQALGQGPQFIFQYYREEENGRGNFPPRFSGLQFPNYSSELNVNALELDDSALYLCASSLRAGVIGELFFGEGSRLTVL.